This is a list of T cell receptor beta chains from one sample in a study of beta chain features in type 1 diabetes. Sequencing used immunoSEQ multiplex PCR; TCRdb keeps in-frame clones, though not all of them. The table records hundreds of thousands of clones, roughly 15% of them present only once. Sequencing was carried out using naive CD4+ T cells from blood. The receptors originated from a man in his late teens or twenties with type 1 diabetes. Both conserved end residues are part of each CDR3. The order of the fields is clone size, D gene, J gene, V gene, CDR3 protein, CDR3 DNA. A D gene is named only where the DNA matches it firmly. Some rows mark clone size as missing; the rest say once, few, many or name a class of expanded clone.

abundance: -; d_gene: -; j_gene: TRBJ1-5; v_gene: TRBV7-8; CDR3aa: CASSLERVHRQPQHF; CDR3nt: TGTGCCAGCAGCTTAGAGAGGGTCCATAGGCAGCCCCAGCATTTT
abundance: -; d_gene: TRBD2; j_gene: TRBJ2-5; v_gene: TRBV2; CDR3aa: CASSAEGRGTQYF; CDR3nt: TGTGCCAGCAGTGCGGAAGGGAGGGGGACCCAGTACTTC
abundance: few; d_gene: -; j_gene: TRBJ2-1; v_gene: TRBV5-4; CDR3aa: CASSPKAGHYNEQFF; CDR3nt: TGTGCCAGCAGCCCCAAAGCGGGACACTACAATGAGCAGTTCTTC
abundance: few; d_gene: -; j_gene: TRBJ2-3; v_gene: TRBV7-2; CDR3aa: CASSLAGAADTQYF; CDR3nt: TGTGCCAGCAGCTTAGCGGGAGCCGCAGATACGCAGTATTTT
abundance: few; d_gene: TRBD2; j_gene: TRBJ2-5; v_gene: TRBV6-1; CDR3aa: CASVVVSGRRETQYF; CDR3nt: TGTGCCAGCGTAGTTGTTAGCGGGAGGAGAGAGACCCAGTACTTC
abundance: many; d_gene: -; j_gene: TRBJ2-1; v_gene: TRBV7-9; CDR3aa: CAIRLGAHNEQFF; CDR3nt: TGTGCCATCCGATTGGGCGCGCACAATGAGCAGTTCTTC
abundance: few; d_gene: -; j_gene: TRBJ1-1; v_gene: TRBV10-3; CDR3aa: CAISGKTGSMNTEAFF; CDR3nt: TGTGCCATCAGTGGGAAAACGGGTTCAATGAACACTGAAGCTTTCTTT
abundance: few; d_gene: -; j_gene: TRBJ1-2; v_gene: TRBV18; CDR3aa: CASSPPVGRVDGYTF; CDR3nt: TGTGCCAGCTCACCACCGGTCGGCAGGGTCGATGGCTACACCTTC
abundance: few; d_gene: -; j_gene: TRBJ1-2; v_gene: TRBV5-1; CDR3aa: CASAEFHGYGYTF; CDR3nt: TGCGCCAGTGCTGAATTTCACGGCTATGGCTACACCTTC
abundance: -; d_gene: TRBD2; j_gene: TRBJ2-2; v_gene: TRBV7-8; CDR3aa: CASSQKGPGRANTGELFF; CDR3nt: TGTGCCAGCAGCCAAAAAGGCCCCGGGAGGGCCAACACCGGGGAGCTGTTTTTT
abundance: -; d_gene: -; j_gene: TRBJ1-5; v_gene: TRBV28; CDR3aa: CASSPGFYSNQPQHF; CDR3nt: TGTGCCAGCAGTCCAGGGTTCTATAGCAATCAGCCCCAGCATTTT
abundance: few; d_gene: TRBD2; j_gene: TRBJ2-1; v_gene: TRBV29-1; CDR3aa: CSAGLAEDNEQFF; CDR3nt: TGCAGCGCCGGACTAGCGGAGGACAATGAGCAGTTCTTC
abundance: once; d_gene: TRBD1; j_gene: TRBJ1-3; v_gene: TRBV18; CDR3aa: CASSPRGQDLGNTIYF; CDR3nt: TGTGCCAGCTCACCTAGGGGACAGGACCTTGGAAACACCATATATTTT
abundance: -; d_gene: TRBD1; j_gene: TRBJ1-2; v_gene: TRBV10-3; CDR3aa: CAIRTGAADYGYTF; CDR3nt: TGTGCCATCAGGACAGGGGCGGCAGACTATGGCTACACCTTC
abundance: -; d_gene: TRBD1; j_gene: TRBJ1-2; v_gene: TRBV5-8; CDR3aa: CASSHRTGFLTYGYTF; CDR3nt: TGTGCCAGCAGCCACCGGACAGGGTTTTTGACCTATGGCTACACCTTC
abundance: -; d_gene: TRBD1; j_gene: TRBJ2-5; v_gene: TRBV9; CDR3aa: CASTPMTGMDWQYF; CDR3nt: TGTGCCAGCACCCCGATGACAGGGATGGATTGGCAGTACTTC
abundance: few; d_gene: -; j_gene: TRBJ1-1; v_gene: TRBV4-3; CDR3aa: CASSQENWGGEAFF; CDR3nt: TGCGCCAGCAGCCAAGAGAATTGGGGAGGTGAAGCTTTCTTT
abundance: few; d_gene: -; j_gene: TRBJ2-3; v_gene: TRBV14; CDR3aa: CASSQDGFAAGSTDTQYF; CDR3nt: TGTGCCAGCAGCCAAGATGGATTCGCGGCAGGGAGCACAGATACGCAGTATTTT
abundance: -; d_gene: -; j_gene: TRBJ2-2; v_gene: TRBV19; CDR3aa: CASSITRAPEELFF; CDR3nt: TGTGCCAGTAGTATTACGAGGGCGCCTGAGGAGCTGTTTTTT
abundance: few; d_gene: -; j_gene: TRBJ2-5; v_gene: TRBV7-2; CDR3aa: CASSPSPGAWETQYF; CDR3nt: TGTGCCAGCAGCCCCAGCCCAGGGGCCTGGGAGACCCAGTACTTC
abundance: many; d_gene: -; j_gene: TRBJ2-7; v_gene: TRBV29-1; CDR3aa: CSFAGSSYEQYF; CDR3nt: TGCAGCTTTGCCGGTAGCTCCTACGAGCAGTACTTC
abundance: few; d_gene: TRBD1; j_gene: TRBJ1-2; v_gene: TRBV4-3; CDR3aa: CASSQEPGQGFNGYTF; CDR3nt: TGCGCCAGCAGCCAAGAACCCGGACAGGGTTTTAACGGCTACACCTTC
abundance: few; d_gene: -; j_gene: TRBJ2-1; v_gene: TRBV20-1; CDR3aa: CSAPVQVEQFF; CDR3nt: TGCAGTGCTCCAGTACAAGTTGAGCAGTTCTTC
abundance: few; d_gene: -; j_gene: TRBJ1-2; v_gene: TRBV2; CDR3aa: CASSETGRGYTF; CDR3nt: TGTGCCAGCAGTGAAACAGGCCGGGGCTACACCTTC
abundance: -; d_gene: -; j_gene: TRBJ2-5; v_gene: TRBV5-1; CDR3aa: CASSFGVVETQYF; CDR3nt: TGCGCCAGCAGCTTCGGGGTTGTGGAGACCCAGTACTTC
abundance: few; d_gene: TRBD1; j_gene: TRBJ2-6; v_gene: TRBV7-6; CDR3aa: CASSLPGQVNVLTF; CDR3nt: TGTGCCAGCAGCTTACCGGGACAGGTCAACGTCCTGACTTTC
abundance: -; d_gene: TRBD1; j_gene: TRBJ1-2; v_gene: TRBV19; CDR3aa: CASRIAGTAALYGYTF; CDR3nt: TGTGCCAGTAGAATCGCTGGGACAGCGGCTCTCTATGGCTACACCTTC
abundance: few; d_gene: TRBD1; j_gene: TRBJ1-3; v_gene: TRBV5-4; CDR3aa: CASSPGQPSGNTIYF; CDR3nt: TGTGCCAGCAGCCCGGGACAGCCCTCTGGAAACACCATATATTTT
abundance: few; d_gene: TRBD1; j_gene: TRBJ2-3; v_gene: TRBV5-4; CDR3aa: CASSSPGQGNTQYF; CDR3nt: TGTGCCAGCAGCTCACCGGGACAGGGTAATACGCAGTATTTT
abundance: -; d_gene: TRBD2; j_gene: TRBJ2-1; v_gene: TRBV28; CDR3aa: CASSMGLAGLYNEQFF; CDR3nt: TGTGCCAGCAGTATGGGACTAGCGGGGCTCTACAATGAGCAGTTCTTC